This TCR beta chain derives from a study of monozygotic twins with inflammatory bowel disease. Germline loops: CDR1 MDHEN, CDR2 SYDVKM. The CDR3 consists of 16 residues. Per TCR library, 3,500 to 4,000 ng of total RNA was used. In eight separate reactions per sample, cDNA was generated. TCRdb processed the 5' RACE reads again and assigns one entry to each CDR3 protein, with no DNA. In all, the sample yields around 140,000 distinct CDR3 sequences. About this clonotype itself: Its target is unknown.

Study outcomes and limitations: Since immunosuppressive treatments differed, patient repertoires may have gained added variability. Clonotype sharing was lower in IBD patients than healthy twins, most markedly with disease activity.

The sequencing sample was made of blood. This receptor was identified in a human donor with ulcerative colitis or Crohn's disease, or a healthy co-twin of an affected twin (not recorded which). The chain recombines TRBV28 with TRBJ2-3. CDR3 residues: CASSTNRVAETDTQYF.